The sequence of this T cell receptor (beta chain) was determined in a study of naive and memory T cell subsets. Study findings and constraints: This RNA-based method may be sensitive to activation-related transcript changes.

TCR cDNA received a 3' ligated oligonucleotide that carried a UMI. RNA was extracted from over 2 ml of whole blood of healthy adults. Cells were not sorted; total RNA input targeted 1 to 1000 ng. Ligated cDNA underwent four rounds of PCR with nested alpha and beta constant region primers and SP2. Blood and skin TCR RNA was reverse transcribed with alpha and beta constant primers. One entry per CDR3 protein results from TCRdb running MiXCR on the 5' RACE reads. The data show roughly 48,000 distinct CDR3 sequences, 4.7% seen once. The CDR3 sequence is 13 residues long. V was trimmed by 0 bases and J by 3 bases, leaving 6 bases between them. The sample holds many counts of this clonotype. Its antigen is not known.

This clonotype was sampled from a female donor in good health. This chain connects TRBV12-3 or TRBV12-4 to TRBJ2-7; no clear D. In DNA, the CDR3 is TGTGCCAGCAGTTTAGCGCTGAGCTACGAGCAGTACTTC. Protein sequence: CASSLALSYEQYF.